This TCR beta chain originates from a study of blood T cell repertoires in COVID-19. Study details: The origin of the acute and convalescent COVID-19 samples was the United States, Italy and Spain. T cells, B-cell-depleted T cells, or PBMCs provided the cDNA or gDNA that served as material.

The germline V gene has CDR1 SGHDN and CDR2 FVKESK. The CDR3 spans 13 residues. Trimming stripped 1 base from V and 12 bases from J, with 15 bases between. Per the authors' pipeline: Amplification of reference gene primers provided the estimated nucleated cell counts. Only in-frame clones appear in the TCRdb table, and some are missing; sequencing was by immunoSEQ multiplex PCR. V, J and clone size were drawn from that table, and D and trimming were deduced from the DNA. The sample carries around 150,000 clones, 80% to 90% recorded once. The chain carries TRBV14 and TRBJ1-2, with D tentatively TRBD1 (6 bases). The receptor was isolated from a woman aged 60-70 years with active COVID-19. Sequences were obtained from peripheral blood. CDR3 in DNA: TGTGCCAGCAGCCAAGCGGTAACAGGGCGGAACACCTTC. Its translation is CASSQAVTGRNTF.